This TCR beta chain was retrieved from a study of blood T cell repertoires in COVID-19. Study information: Samples representing acute and convalescent COVID-19 were sourced from the United States, Italy and Spain. PBMCs, B-cell-depleted T cells, or T cells provided the cDNA or gDNA that made up the material.

Original data processing: Reference gene primer amplification gave nucleated cell count estimates. Produced via immunoSEQ multiplex PCR; TCRdb's table is partial and in-frame only. V and J calls and clone size are given by that table; D and trimming were obtained from the DNA. Of 150,000 to 200,000 clones in the sample, approximately 83% were seen once. This clone was counted a single time. Per the germline V gene, CDR1 is SGHTA and CDR2 is FQGTGA. Unmatched junction bases numbered 0, after V lost 2 bases and J lost 1 base. This CDR3 contains 15 residues. The sample was peripheral blood. The chain couples TRBV7-3 to TRBJ2-2; 8 nucleotides agree with TRBD2. The source of this sequence is a man in his sixties with acute or convalescent COVID-19. CDR3 sequence (DNA): TGTGCCAGCAGCTTAGCGGGAGGGAACACCGGGGAGCTGTTTTTT. It codes for CASSLAGGNTGELFF.